These 7 T cell receptor beta chains share one sample of origin, sequenced in a study of siplizumab effects on memory and regulatory T cells. Sequencing was performed with immunoSEQ multiplex PCR; in TCRdb, only in-frame clones are kept and a portion is missing. Among approximately 97,000 clones listed, 80% to 95% were seen once. The sequencing input was CD4+ T cells sorted from blood. The receptors stem from a human donor in good health.

The CDR3 nucleotides are TGCGCCAGCAGCTTGGGATGGAGCCCGGACTTATTATATGGCTACACCTTC. It yields the protein CASSLGWSPDLLYGYTF. The chain uses TRBV5-1 and TRBJ1-2; D not resolved. This CDR3 region has 17 residues. The V gene's germline CDR1 is SGHRS and CDR2 YFSETQ. Trimming stripped 0 bases from V and 5 bases from J, with 20 bases between.

This chain connects TRBV28 to TRBJ1-6; 8 bases line up with TRBD1. V shed 4 bases, J shed 7 bases, and the junction held 3 bases outside the gene matches. The CDR3 is made up of 14 amino acids. Germline CDR1 reads MDHEN; CDR2 reads SYDVKM. The CDR3 region is CASSSQGGNSPLHF. CDR3 DNA: TGTGCCAGCAGTTCACAGGGGGGGAATTCACCCCTCCACTTT.

The rearrangement uses TRBV7-2 and TRBJ2-5; no clear D gene. CDR3 length equals 14 residues. The germline V and J ends were trimmed by 1 base and 1 base, with 7 bases remaining between them. Germline V CDR1 and CDR2: SGHTA, FQGNSA. This chain's CDR3 is CASSLVGFQETQYF. CDR3 DNA sequence: TGTGCCAGCAGCTTAGTCGGGTTCCAAGAGACCCAGTACTTC.

CDR3 loop: CASSLRGPRADTQYF. CDR3 DNA: TGTGCCAGCAGCTTAAGGGGACCCCGTGCAGATACGCAGTATTTT. This chain connects TRBV7-2 to TRBJ2-3; the D gene could be TRBD1 or TRBD2 (5 bases each). The V gene lost 2 bases and the J gene lost 4 bases, with 13 bases spanning the gap. The germline CDR1 and CDR2 sequences are SGHTA and FQGNSA. The CDR3 sequence is 15 residues long.

CDR3 sequence reads: CASSQVRDSFGNTIYF. The CDR3 DNA reads TGTGCCAGCAGCCAAGTTCGGGACTCTTTTGGAAACACCATATATTTT. V and J are TRBV14 and TRBJ1-3, with D possibly TRBD1 on 5 matching bases. The CDR3 has 16 residues. The V gene's germline CDR1 is SGHDN and CDR2 FVKESK. V was clipped by 1 base and J by 3 bases, with 13 bases between them.

This chain connects TRBV7-6 to TRBJ1-1; TRBD1 matches at 7 bases. V was clipped by 5 bases and J by 5 bases; unmatched bases: 11. Germline lookup yields CDR1 SGHVS and CDR2 FNYEAQ. This CDR3 is 15 amino acids long. CDR3 in amino acids: CASSLSAGGKTEAFF. CDR3 bases: TGTGCCAGCAGCCTTTCCGCAGGGGGAAAAACTGAAGCTTTCTTT. Based on the CDR3 plus reference TRBV7-6 and TRBJ1-1, the full variable domain is GAGVSQSPRYKVTKRGQDVALRCDPISGHVSLYWYRQALGQGPEFLTYFNYEAQQDKSGLPNDRFSAERPEGSISTLTIQRTEQRDSAMYRCASSLSAGGKTEAFFGQGTRLTVV.

Written as DNA, the CDR3 is TGTGCCAGCAGTTTTCGCGGGAGGGCCGCCTACAATGAGCAGTTCTTC. Protein: CASSFRGRAAYNEQFF. The chain joins TRBV7-2 to TRBJ2-1; 9 bases fit TRBD2. Germline loops: CDR1 SGHTA, CDR2 FQGNSA. Germline trimming cut 6 bases from V and 2 bases from J; bases unmatched to any gene: 8. The CDR3 has 16 residues.